Listed below are T cell receptor beta chains from one sample, sequenced in a study of OX40 agonist ivuxolimab in advanced cancers. Method: immunoSEQ multiplex PCR; TCRdb's copy keeps in-frame clones and lacks some. The repertoire consists of tens of thousands of clones, with roughly 80% occurring once and the leading ten covering 20% to 25%. Source: CD4+ or CD8+ T cells sorted from blood, taken in a trial of the OX40 agonist ivuxolimab. The receptors were sampled from an adult with an advanced solid tumor such as melanoma, head and neck, liver or kidney cancer. The CDR3 runs from the conserved cysteine through the conserved F or W. Each record gives: V gene, J gene, CDR3 protein.

V: TRBV4-2
J: TRBJ2-7
CDR3: CASSLATSPGGYEQYF

V: TRBV7-3
J: -
CDR3: CASSLGTLAYEQYF

V: TRBV5-6
J: TRBJ2-5
CDR3: CASRGATRETQYF

V: TRBV19
J: TRBJ2-7
CDR3: CASSTPPTGVRPYEQYF

V: TRBV12-5
J: TRBJ1-2
CDR3: CASITGEGFGGGYTF

V: TRBV11-2
J: TRBJ2-1
CDR3: CASSLVGAHEQFF

V: TRBV6-4
J: TRBJ1-1
CDR3: CASSEGGVGNTEAFF

V: TRBV7-8
J: TRBJ1-5
CDR3: CASSLIEASNQPQHF

V: TRBV2
J: TRBJ1-3
CDR3: CASIDSSGNTIYF

V: TRBV9
J: TRBJ2-2
CDR3: CASSVVQNTGELFF

V: TRBV7-8
J: TRBJ2-1
CDR3: CASSLGISSSYNEQFF